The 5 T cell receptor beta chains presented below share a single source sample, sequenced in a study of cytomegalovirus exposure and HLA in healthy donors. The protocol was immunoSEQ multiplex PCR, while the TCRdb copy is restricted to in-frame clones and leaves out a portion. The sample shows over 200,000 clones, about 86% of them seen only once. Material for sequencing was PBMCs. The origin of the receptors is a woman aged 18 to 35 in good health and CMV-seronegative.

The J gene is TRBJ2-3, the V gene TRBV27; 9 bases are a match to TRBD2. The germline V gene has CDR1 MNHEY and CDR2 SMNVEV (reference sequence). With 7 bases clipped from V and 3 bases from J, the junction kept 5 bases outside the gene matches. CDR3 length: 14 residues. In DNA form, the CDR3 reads TGTGCCAGCACGTTTGCGGGAGGGACAGATACGCAGTATTTT. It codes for CASTFAGGTDTQYF.

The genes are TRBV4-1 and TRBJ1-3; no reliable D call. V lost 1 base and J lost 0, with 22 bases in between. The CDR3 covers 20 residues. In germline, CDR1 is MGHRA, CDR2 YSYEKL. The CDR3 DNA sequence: TGCGCCAGCAGCCAAGTTTTCCCAAATTCGGGGTCTCGCTCTGGAAACACCATATATTTT. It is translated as CASSQVFPNSGSRSGNTIYF.

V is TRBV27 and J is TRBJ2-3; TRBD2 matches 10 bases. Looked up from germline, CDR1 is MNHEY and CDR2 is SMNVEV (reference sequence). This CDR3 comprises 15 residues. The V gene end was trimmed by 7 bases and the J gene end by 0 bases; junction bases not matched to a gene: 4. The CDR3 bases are TGTGCCAGCACCTTGACTAGCGGGAGCACAGATACGCAGTATTTT. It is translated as CASTLTSGSTDTQYF.

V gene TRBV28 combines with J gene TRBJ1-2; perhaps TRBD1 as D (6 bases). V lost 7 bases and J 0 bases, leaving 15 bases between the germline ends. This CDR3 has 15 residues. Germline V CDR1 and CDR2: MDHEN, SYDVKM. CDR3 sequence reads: CASTLQGTPNYGYTF. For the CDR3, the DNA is TGTGCCAGCACCCTTCAGGGGACACCTAACTATGGCTACACCTTC.

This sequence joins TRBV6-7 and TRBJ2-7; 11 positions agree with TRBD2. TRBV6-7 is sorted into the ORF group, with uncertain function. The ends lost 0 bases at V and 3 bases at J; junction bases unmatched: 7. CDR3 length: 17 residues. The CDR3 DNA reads TGTGCCAGCAGTTACTCTATAACCGGGACTAGCGGCTACGAGCAGTACTTC. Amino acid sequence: CASSYSITGTSGYEQYF.